Listed here are 10 T cell receptor beta chains from one sample, sequenced in a study of spatial heterogeneity in lung cancer (dated by TCRdb to about 2019). What the research found in general, with its limitations: The tumor nonsynonymous mutation count correlated with the number of expanded intratumoral alpha and beta TCRs.

The receptor library was made with 5' RACE. Sequencing took place on a NextSeq 500. In TCRdb, the public reads were trimmed at Q25 with fastp and aligned with MiXCR, with productive beta chains retained. For every CDR3 protein sequence, its rows merge into one entry that carries the most common genes and DNA. The sample table contains about 20,000 distinct CDR3 sequences; only one count was recorded for 15% to 20% of them. 25% to 40% of the sample rests with the top ten. The antigens these receptors bind are not known. In light of the paper, this sample's time point label describes: sample taken at primary tumor resection. This specimen was lung tumor tissue, taken at surgery. The receptors stem from a female donor with early-stage non-small cell lung cancer.

The chain has TRBV19 and TRBJ2-6; D possibly corresponds to TRBD2 (6 bases). This CDR3 spans 15 amino acids. CDR1 and CDR2 from the germline V gene are LNHDA and SQIVND (reference sequence). The V and J ends lost 5 bases and 7 bases respectively, with 15 bases between them. The CDR3 sequence: CASSARARDANVLTF. The CDR3 DNA reads TGTGCCAGTAGTGCCAGGGCGCGGGATGCCAACGTCCTGACTTTC.

This clonotype has a handful of counts. The CDR3 DNA is TGTGCCAGCAGTGAGGCCCAGGGGACATCTGACGAGCAGTACTTC. Encoded protein: CASSEAQGTSDEQYF. This chain links TRBV6-1 with TRBJ2-7; possibly TRBD1 for D (6 bases). Trimming removed 3 bases from V and 5 bases from J, with 17 bases in between. Germline V gene sequence: CDR1 MNHNS, CDR2 SASEGT. This CDR3 spans 15 amino acids.

This chain joins TRBV5-1 and TRBJ2-1, with TRBD2 matching 11 bases. V lost 1 base and J lost 6; bases outside the gene matches: 3. Germline CDR1 SGHRS, CDR2 YFSETQ. This CDR3 has 15 residues. The CDR3 protein is CASSLLAGGFNEQFF. The DNA of the CDR3 is TGCGCCAGCAGCTTGTTAGCGGGAGGGTTCAATGAGCAGTTCTTC.

This clonotype was seen many times. This chain uses TRBV7-9 with TRBJ2-1, with D unresolved. Trimming pared 6 bases from V and 0 bases from J, leaving 9 bases between. The CDR3 contains 14 residues. Germline CDR1 SEHNR, CDR2 FQNEAQ (reference sequence). This chain's CDR3 is CASSSSSSYNEQFF. The CDR3 coding sequence is TGTGCCAGCAGTTCCTCTAGCTCCTACAATGAGCAGTTCTTC.

The chain is built from TRBV6-6 and TRBJ2-2, with D perhaps TRBD1 or TRBD2 (5 bases each). The V and J ends lost 6 bases and 3 bases respectively, with 14 bases between them. CDR3 length: 15 residues. The germline CDR1 and CDR2 sequences are MNHNY and SVGAGI (reference sequence). CDR3 region: CASRGRGADTGELFF. CDR3 DNA sequence: TGTGCCAGCAGGGGACGGGGAGCGGACACCGGGGAGCTGTTTTTT.

This clonotype came up many times. The rearrangement links TRBV18 to TRBJ2-7; D unresolved. The V end lost 2 bases, the J end lost 3 bases, and 5 bases lay between the germline ends. The CDR3 is 12 residues long. The germline V gene encodes CDR1 KGHSH and CDR2 LQKENI. The CDR3 DNA reads as TGTGCCAGCTCACCATCCCTCTACGAGCAGTACTTC. Residues: CASSPSLYEQYF.

In its sample, this clonotype was seen many times. The chain carries TRBV19 and TRBJ2-7, with D perhaps TRBD2 (5 bases). The CDR3 covers 13 residues. Germline-derived CDR1 and CDR2 are LNHDA and SQIVND (reference sequence). V dropped 4 bases and J dropped 5 bases, with 12 bases sitting between them. DNA for the CDR3: TGTGCCAGTAGTACCGGACTGGCTAACGAGCAGTACTTC. The encoded protein is CASSTGLANEQYF.

The CDR3 region has the DNA TGTGCCATCAGTGAGCCTGGACTAGCGGGAAACGAGCAGTACTTC. Its protein product is CAISEPGLAGNEQYF. V usage is TRBV10-3 and J usage is TRBJ2-7; 12 bases map to TRBD2. Germline values: CDR1 ENHRY, CDR2 SYGVKD. The V gene end was trimmed by 2 bases and the J gene end by 5 bases; junction bases not matched to a gene: 4. This CDR3 has 15 amino acids.

The chain combines TRBV11-2 with TRBJ2-5; D not certain. CDR3 size: 15 residues. Germline V gene lookup returns CDR1 SGHAT and CDR2 FQNNGV. Between the trimmed V and J ends, which lost 1 base and 5 bases, there was a span of 14 bases. The CDR3 sequence: CASSLALASAETQYF. CDR3 in DNA: TGTGCCAGCAGCTTAGCTTTAGCAAGCGCGGAGACCCAGTACTTC. The variable domain in full, with the rest retrieved from reference TRBV11-2 and TRBJ2-5, is EAGVAQSPRYKIIEKRQSVAFWCNPISGHATLYWYQQILGQGPKLLIQFQNNGVVDDSQLPKDRFSAERLKGVDSTLKIQPAKLEDSAVYLCASSLALASAETQYFGPGTRLLVL.

This clonotype was seen repeatedly, ten times or more. J is TRBJ2-5 and V is TRBV5-1; the D gene is possibly TRBD2 (5 bases). Trimming left V 0 bases short and J 4 bases short, with 7 bases between. Germline CDR1 and CDR2: SGHRS and YFSETQ. The CDR3 covers 13 residues. The CDR3 loop is CASSLGGRETQYF. Here the CDR3 DNA reads TGCGCCAGCAGCTTGGGTGGGAGAGAGACCCAGTACTTC. Supplemented by reference TRBV5-1 and TRBJ2-5, the full variable domain reads KAGVTQTPRYLIKTRGQQVTLSCSPISGHRSVSWYQQTPGQGLQFLFEYFSETQRNKGNFPGRFSGRQFSNSRSEMNVSTLELGDSALYLCASSLGGRETQYFGPGTRLLVL.